What follows are 18 T cell receptor beta chains derived from one specimen sequenced in a study of regulatory T cells in long-lasting Graves disease. The TCR beta library used iRepertoire HTBI primers with Arm-PCR amplification of CDR3. TCRdb redid the calling of the multiplex PCR reads with MiXCR, one entry per CDR3 protein. The sample lists approximately 400,000 distinct CDR3 sequences, around 14% occurring once. Described time point: newly diagnosed GD, antithyroid drugs for less than 3 months. Researchers made the TCR library from RNA that was extracted from PBMCs. These data were likewise used in another study, on T cells in Graves' hyperthyroidism and ophthalmopathy.

The specimen comprised peripheral blood mononuclear cells (PBMCs), sampled at new diagnosis, from a patient treated with antithyroid drugs. Source of these receptors: a young woman with Graves disease.

This chain uses TRBV24-1 with TRBJ2-7; 9 bases align to TRBD2. Trimming removed 5 bases from V and 2 bases from J; junction bases left unmatched: 12. The CDR3 is 17 residues long. From germline, CDR1 is KGHDR and CDR2 SFDVKD. The CDR3 coding sequence is TGTGCCACCAGTGCCGGTTCCCAGCGGGAGGAAGCCTACGAGCAGTACTTC. Protein: CATSAGSQREEAYEQYF.

The DNA of the CDR3 is TGTGCCACCAGTGATCAAAGATGGGAAATGGCATCCTCCTACAATGAGCAGTTCTTC. It is translated as CATSDQRWEMASSYNEQFF. V is TRBV24-1 and J is TRBJ2-1; D unclear. Germline lookup yields CDR1 KGHDR and CDR2 SFDVKD. The CDR3 runs to 19 residues. Trimming stripped 3 bases from V and 0 bases from J, with 20 bases between.

The chain employs TRBV18 and TRBJ2-7; 7 nucleotides line up with TRBD1. J gave up 4 bases and V 6 bases, and 6 bases lay outside the gene matches. The germline V gene encodes CDR1 KGHSH and CDR2 LQKENI. This CDR3 has 13 residues. The CDR3 sequence is CASSRPGQYEQYF. The CDR3 bases are TGTGCCAGCTCCCGACCGGGACAGTACGAGCAGTACTTC.

The chain joins TRBV20-1 to TRBJ1-4; D unclear. Trimming took 1 base from V and 10 from J, leaving 7 bases between them. CDR3 length: 11 residues. Germline loops: CDR1 DFQATT, CDR2 SNEGSKA (reference sequence). In DNA form, the CDR3 reads TGCAGTGCTAGAGGCGTGGGAAAACTGTTTTTT. Translation gives CSARGVGKLFF.

The sample holds a few counts of this clonotype. V is TRBV19 and J is TRBJ1-1, with D perhaps TRBD1 (5 bases). In germline, CDR1 is LNHDA, CDR2 SQIVND (reference sequence). The length of the CDR3 is 14 residues. V gave up 3 bases and J gave up 6 bases, with 14 bases separating them. CDR3 sequence (DNA): TGTGCCAGTAGTATGCCTGGCAGGGTGGCTGAAGCTTTCTTT. Its translation: CASSMPGRVAEAFF.

This clonotype was seen a single time. The chain carries TRBV28 and TRBJ2-7; TRBD1 matches 11 bases. CDR3 length equals 16 residues. V lost 5 bases to trimming and J lost 0 bases; unmatched junction nucleotides: 6. The germline V gene encodes CDR1 MDHEN and CDR2 SYDVKM. DNA of the CDR3: TGTGCCAGCAGTGCCGGGACAGGGGGATACTCCTACGAGCAGTACTTC. Amino acids: CASSAGTGGYSYEQYF.

The rearrangement links TRBV9 to TRBJ2-2; tentative D call: TRBD2 (5 bases). CDR3 length: 13 residues. The V end was cut by 9 bases, the J end by 1 base, with 10 bases between. Germline values: CDR1 SGDLS, CDR2 YYNGEE. CDR3 residues: CATASGNTGELFF. Here the CDR3 DNA reads TGTGCCACTGCGAGCGGGAACACCGGGGAGCTGTTTTTT. The whole variable domain, remainder taken from reference TRBV9 and TRBJ2-2, is DSGVTQTPKHLITATGQRVTLRCSPRSGDLSVYWYQQSLDQGLQFLIQYYNGEERAKGNILERFSAQQFPDLHSELNLSSLELGDSALYFCATASGNTGELFFGEGSRLTVL.

This clonotype was counted at least ten times. The CDR3 sequence: CASSVGGGRAYEQYF. DNA for the CDR3: TGTGCCAGCAGCGTAGGAGGCGGGAGGGCCTACGAGCAGTACTTC. The rearrangement joins TRBV9 to TRBJ2-7; 9 nucleotides align to TRBD2. Germline V gene sequence: CDR1 SGDLS, CDR2 YYNGEE. The CDR3 is made up of 15 amino acids. V lost 0 bases, J lost 2 bases, and 3 bases stayed unmatched.

The rearrangement links TRBV9 to TRBJ2-5, with D tentatively TRBD2 (5 bases). This CDR3 has 14 residues. Trimming removed 2 bases at V and 1 base at J, with 9 bases between. Germline V gene sequence: CDR1 SGDLS, CDR2 YYNGEE. CDR3 bases: TGTGCCAGCAGCGTCCTAGCCGCCCAAGAGACCCAGTACTTC. As protein: CASSVLAAQETQYF.

This clonotype occurred many times. The chain joins TRBV11-2 to TRBJ1-1; no clear D gene. The germline V gene has CDR1 SGHAT and CDR2 FQNNGV. The CDR3 runs to 14 residues. Trimming cost V 0 bases and J 5 bases, with 10 bases left between them. The CDR3 loop is CASSLEGGGTEAFF. In nucleotides, the CDR3 is TGTGCCAGCAGCTTAGAAGGTGGCGGGACTGAAGCTTTCTTT.

In this sample, this clonotype turned up a few times. This chain connects TRBV9 to TRBJ2-1, with D unclear. The germline V gene has CDR1 SGDLS and CDR2 YYNGEE. V shed 0 bases and J shed 3 bases, with 13 bases lying between them. CDR3 length: 16 residues. In nucleotides, the CDR3 is TGTGCCAGCAGCGTAGTTGAAGGTGGTGGCTACAATGAGCAGTTCTTC. Its protein is CASSVVEGGGYNEQFF.

This clonotype was observed many times. The J gene is TRBJ2-7, the V gene TRBV2; 10 bases fit TRBD1. Germline CDR1 and CDR2: SNHLY and FYNNEI. The J segment lost 3 bases and the V segment lost 6 bases, leaving 8 bases of the junction unmatched. This CDR3 region has 15 residues. The CDR3, as DNA: TGTGCCAGCAGCAAGACAGGGGGCAAGGTCTACGAGCAGTACTTC. Encoded protein: CASSKTGGKVYEQYF.

V usage is TRBV25-1 and J usage is TRBJ2-7; 8 bases are a match to TRBD1. This CDR3 is built from 15 residues. CDR1 is MGHDK, CDR2 SYGVNS, per germline. The trim removed 5 bases at V and 0 bases at J, leaving 6 bases unmatched. This CDR3 is CASSITGQDSYEQYF. The DNA for the CDR3 is TGTGCCAGCAGTATAACGGGACAGGACTCCTACGAGCAGTACTTC.

The chain couples TRBV7-8 to TRBJ2-7; D tentatively reads TRBD1 or TRBD2 (5 bases each). The germline CDR1 and CDR2 sequences are SGHVS and FQNEAQ. This CDR3 is 19 amino acids long. Trimming removed 0 bases from V and 4 bases from J, with 25 bases in between. CDR3 nucleotide sequence: TGTGCCAGCAGCTTAGCGCTCGTCTTTTTGGACACCGGGGAATACGAGCAGTACTTC. Translating it yields CASSLALVFLDTGEYEQYF. Using reference TRBV7-8 and TRBJ2-7 for the parts outside the CDR3, the full variable domain is GAGVSQSPRYKVAKRGQDVALRCDPISGHVSLFWYQQALGQGPEFLTYFQNEAQLDKSGLPSDRFFAERPEGSVSTLKIQRTQQEDSAVYLCASSLALVFLDTGEYEQYFGPGTRLTVT.

V and J are TRBV7-3 and TRBJ2-5; 8 bases are a match to TRBD1. The CDR3 contains 15 residues. After removal of 6 bases from V and 5 bases from J, the junction contained 11 bases not matched to a gene. CDR1 is SGHTA, CDR2 FQGTGA, per germline. The CDR3 reads CASSLSGTGAETQYF. Here the CDR3 DNA reads TGTGCCAGCAGTTTATCCGGGACAGGAGCCGAGACCCAGTACTTC.

The table lists this clonotype with many counts. The V call is TRBV20-1, the J call TRBJ1-1; TRBD1 agrees at 8 bases. The trim removed 4 bases at V and 5 bases at J, leaving 6 bases unmatched. The germline V gene encodes CDR1 DFQATT and CDR2 SNEGSKA (reference sequence). This CDR3 region has 13 residues. CDR3 loop: CSATPGGRTEAFF. CDR3 coding DNA: TGCAGTGCTACCCCAGGGGGCCGGACTGAAGCTTTCTTT.

The chain has TRBV6-4 and TRBJ1-2; a possible D gene is TRBD1 (5 bases). In germline, CDR1 is MRHNA, CDR2 SNTAGT. V was pared by 4 bases and J by 8 bases, with 14 bases between. The CDR3 extends over 13 amino acids. The CDR3 reads CASSASGRGGYTF. The CDR3, as DNA: TGTGCCAGCAGTGCCTCGGGACGGGGAGGCTACACCTTC.

This clonotype showed up many times. V usage is TRBV7-2 and J usage is TRBJ2-1; D may correspond to TRBD1 or TRBD2 (6 bases each). Trimming shortened V by 7 bases and J by 1 base, and 17 bases separated the two germline ends. Germline CDR1 is SGHTA and CDR2 is FQGNSA. This CDR3 contains 16 residues. The CDR3 spells CASTPWGAGSYNEQFF. CDR3 coding DNA: TGTGCCAGCACCCCCTGGGGGGCAGGGTCCTACAATGAGCAGTTCTTC. The entire variable domain, with the rest obtained from reference TRBV7-2 and TRBJ2-1, is as follows: GAGVSQSPSNKVTEKGKDVELRCDPISGHTALYWYRQSLGQGLEFLIYFQGNSAPDKSGLPSDRFSAERTGGSVSTLTIQRTQQEDSAVYLCASTPWGAGSYNEQFFGPGTRLTVL.